This is a list of T cell receptor beta chains from one sample in a study of control samples from healthy donors and cancer patients. Sequencing used immunoSEQ multiplex PCR; TCRdb keeps in-frame clones, though not all of them. The data show 70,000 to 80,000 clones, around 90% seen once. The sample taken for sequencing was PBMCs. Receptor source: a woman aged 55-70 years with head and neck cancer. Each CDR3 is given with its conserved first and last residue. Fields, in order: CDR3 DNA, CDR3 protein, clone size, D gene, V gene, J gene. The D gene is left open where the match is weak. A clone size is listed for some rows: how often the clone was seen (once, few, many), or a class if it is expanded.

CDR3 DNA: TGTGCCAGTAGCACCCGGGACAGGAGCTCTGGAAACACCATATATTTT
CDR3 protein: CASSTRDRSSGNTIYF
clone size: NA
D gene: TRBD1
V gene: TRBV19
J gene: TRBJ1-3

CDR3 DNA: TGTGCCAGCACCTCGCTTAGCACAGATACGCAGTATTTT
CDR3 protein: CASTSLSTDTQYF
clone size: NA
D gene: NA
V gene: TRBV5-6
J gene: TRBJ2-3

CDR3 DNA: TGTGCCAGCAGCTTATTACTGGGGTCGGGGACCGGGGAGCTGTTTTTT
CDR3 protein: CASSLLLGSGTGELFF
clone size: NA
D gene: NA
V gene: TRBV5-8
J gene: TRBJ2-2

CDR3 DNA: TGTGCCAGCAGTACAGGGATCTCTGGAAACACCATATATTTT
CDR3 protein: CASSTGISGNTIYF
clone size: NA
D gene: NA
V gene: TRBV6-5
J gene: TRBJ1-3

CDR3 DNA: TGTGCCAGCAGCTCCCACCTTGTGTGGCTCTCTGGAAACACCATATATTTT
CDR3 protein: CASSSHLVWLSGNTIYF
clone size: once
D gene: NA
V gene: TRBV11-2
J gene: TRBJ1-3

CDR3 DNA: TGTGCCAGCAGCTTGGCGGTCACAGATACGCAGTATTTT
CDR3 protein: CASSLAVTDTQYF
clone size: NA
D gene: NA
V gene: TRBV7-3
J gene: TRBJ2-3

CDR3 DNA: TGTGCCAGTAGTCGGACGGGCACATATGGCTACACCTTC
CDR3 protein: CASSRTGTYGYTF
clone size: NA
D gene: NA
V gene: TRBV19
J gene: TRBJ1-2

CDR3 DNA: TGCAGCGCCGAGACAGGGGCGACGTTCTTC
CDR3 protein: CSAETGATFF
clone size: NA
D gene: TRBD1
V gene: TRBV29-1
J gene: TRBJ2-1

CDR3 DNA: TGCAGCCACGGCACAGGGGCTAACTATGGCTACACCTTC
CDR3 protein: CSHGTGANYGYTF
clone size: NA
D gene: TRBD1
V gene: TRBV29-1
J gene: TRBJ1-2

CDR3 DNA: TGTGCCAGCAGCACCCCCCCGGGTTCCTACAATGAGCAGTTCTTC
CDR3 protein: CASSTPPGSYNEQFF
clone size: NA
D gene: NA
V gene: TRBV7-2
J gene: TRBJ2-1

CDR3 DNA: TGTGCCAGCAGCCCAGATAATAAATACGAGCAGTACTTC
CDR3 protein: CASSPDNKYEQYF
clone size: NA
D gene: NA
V gene: TRBV7-2
J gene: TRBJ2-7

CDR3 DNA: TGTGCTAGTAACGGCAGGGGGTCCCAGCCCCAGCATTTT
CDR3 protein: CASNGRGSQPQHF
clone size: NA
D gene: TRBD1
V gene: TRBV12-5
J gene: TRBJ1-5

CDR3 DNA: TGTGCCAGCTCACCATCCGATCGTGGGGATCAGCCCCAGCATTTT
CDR3 protein: CASSPSDRGDQPQHF
clone size: NA
D gene: NA
V gene: TRBV18
J gene: TRBJ1-5

CDR3 DNA: TGTGCCAGCAGCCAAGAGGGACTAGCGGGACACTACGAGCAGTACTTC
CDR3 protein: CASSQEGLAGHYEQYF
clone size: NA
D gene: TRBD2
V gene: TRBV4-2
J gene: TRBJ2-7

CDR3 DNA: TGCAGCGTTGCATCCCAGAACACCGGGGAGCTGTTTTTT
CDR3 protein: CSVASQNTGELFF
clone size: NA
D gene: NA
V gene: TRBV29-1
J gene: TRBJ2-2

CDR3 DNA: TGCGCCAGCAGCCAAGAACTAGCGGAACCAAATACGCAGTATTTT
CDR3 protein: CASSQELAEPNTQYF
clone size: NA
D gene: TRBD2
V gene: TRBV4-3
J gene: TRBJ2-3

CDR3 DNA: TGTGCCAGCAGCTTCCGCGCGGAATCTTACGAGCAGTACTTC
CDR3 protein: CASSFRAESYEQYF
clone size: NA
D gene: NA
V gene: TRBV7-2
J gene: TRBJ2-7

CDR3 DNA: TGTGCCAGCAGCCCCAGCGGGAGGAAGGACGAGCAGTACTTC
CDR3 protein: CASSPSGRKDEQYF
clone size: NA
D gene: TRBD2
V gene: TRBV9
J gene: TRBJ2-7

CDR3 DNA: TGTGCCAGCAGTTTTTCCGGACAGGGGGCATCTACCCAGTACTTC
CDR3 protein: CASSFSGQGASTQYF
clone size: NA
D gene: TRBD1
V gene: TRBV27
J gene: TRBJ2-5

CDR3 DNA: TGTGCCAGCAGTTACTCGCAGGGAGCCTACAATGAGCAGTTCTTC
CDR3 protein: CASSYSQGAYNEQFF
clone size: NA
D gene: NA
V gene: TRBV6-2/TRBV6-3
J gene: TRBJ2-1

CDR3 DNA: TGTGCCAGCAGCCAACAGACAGGGGGCTCTGAAAAACTGTTTTTT
CDR3 protein: CASSQQTGGSEKLFF
clone size: NA
D gene: TRBD1
V gene: TRBV14
J gene: TRBJ1-4

CDR3 DNA: TGTGCCAGCAGCTCGAGGGGACAGGGGAACGAAAAACTGTTTTTT
CDR3 protein: CASSSRGQGNEKLFF
clone size: NA
D gene: TRBD1
V gene: TRBV7-2
J gene: TRBJ1-4

CDR3 DNA: TGTGCCAGCAGCTTGCAAGGTCAGCATTACGAGCAGTACTTC
CDR3 protein: CASSLQGQHYEQYF
clone size: NA
D gene: NA
V gene: TRBV5-6
J gene: TRBJ2-7

CDR3 DNA: TGCGCCAGCAGCCATTCAGGGGCCCTGAACACTGAAGCTTTCTTT
CDR3 protein: CASSHSGALNTEAFF
clone size: once
D gene: NA
V gene: TRBV4-3
J gene: TRBJ1-1

CDR3 DNA: TGCGCCAGCAGCTTGGAATCGGCAGATAATTCACCCCTCCACTTT
CDR3 protein: CASSLESADNSPLHF
clone size: NA
D gene: NA
V gene: TRBV5-1
J gene: TRBJ1-6

CDR3 DNA: TGTGCCAGCAGCCAAGTTGGCAGCTTGAGGGAAAAACTGTTTTTT
CDR3 protein: CASSQVGSLREKLFF
clone size: NA
D gene: NA
V gene: TRBV14
J gene: TRBJ1-4

CDR3 DNA: TGTGCCAGCTCACCACAGGGGAGTGACTATGGCTACACCTTC
CDR3 protein: CASSPQGSDYGYTF
clone size: NA
D gene: NA
V gene: TRBV18
J gene: TRBJ1-2

CDR3 DNA: TGTGCCAGCAGTCGATCCGGGACTAGTTTTCAGAATGAGCAGTTCTTC
CDR3 protein: CASSRSGTSFQNEQFF
clone size: NA
D gene: TRBD2
V gene: TRBV6-4
J gene: TRBJ2-1

CDR3 DNA: TGTGCCAGCTCACCAACACAAAATCAGCCCCAGCATTTT
CDR3 protein: CASSPTQNQPQHF
clone size: NA
D gene: NA
V gene: TRBV18
J gene: TRBJ1-5

CDR3 DNA: TGTGCCAGCAGTACCACAGGGAGCAATCAGCCCCAGCATTTT
CDR3 protein: CASSTTGSNQPQHF
clone size: NA
D gene: NA
V gene: TRBV6-5
J gene: TRBJ1-5

CDR3 DNA: TGTGCCAGCAGCTTAGCGGGGACCAGCTCCTACAATGAGCAGTTCTTC
CDR3 protein: CASSLAGTSSYNEQFF
clone size: NA
D gene: NA
V gene: TRBV7-2
J gene: TRBJ2-1

CDR3 DNA: TGCGCCAGCAGCCCTAGAGGAGTGCAGAACACTGAAGCTTTCTTT
CDR3 protein: CASSPRGVQNTEAFF
clone size: NA
D gene: NA
V gene: TRBV5-1
J gene: TRBJ1-1

CDR3 DNA: TGTGCCAGCAGCCATAGCGGGATTTACAATGAGCAGTTCTTC
CDR3 protein: CASSHSGIYNEQFF
clone size: NA
D gene: TRBD2
V gene: TRBV5-6
J gene: TRBJ2-1

CDR3 DNA: TGTGCCAGCAGCTCATCAGGGATTGGTAGCACGAACACTGAAGCTTTCTTT
CDR3 protein: CASSSSGIGSTNTEAFF
clone size: NA
D gene: NA
V gene: TRBV13
J gene: TRBJ1-1